These 32 T cell receptor beta chains share one sample of origin, sequenced in a study of response to subunit inactivated influenza vaccine. In TCRdb, the RT-PCR reads were re-called with MiXCR into one record per CDR3 protein. The sample records roughly 520,000 distinct CDR3 sequences, about 25% being singletons. Sequencing used CD4+ T cells sorted from PBMCs, obtained approximately 5 days after vaccination. The source is a man aged 45-60 years who received an inactivated influenza vaccine.

The rearrangement uses TRBV11-3 and TRBJ1-2, with 10 bases fitting TRBD1. V shed 5 bases and J 7 bases; nucleotides not matched to a gene: 4. Germline lookup yields CDR1 SGHNT and CDR2 YENEEA. This CDR3 is built from 13 residues. CDR3 region: CASSAGTGAGYTF. CDR3 nucleotides: TGTGCCAGCAGCGCCGGGACAGGGGCTGGCTACACCTTC. The full variable domain, in which reference TRBV11-3 and TRBJ1-2 provide the parts outside the CDR3, is EAGVVQSPRYKIIEKKQPVAFWCNPISGHNTLYWYLQNLGQGPELLIRYENEEAVDDSQLPKDRFSAERLKGVDSTLKIQPAELGDSAVYLCASSAGTGAGYTFGSGTRLTVV.

This clonotype was detected a few times. This chain joins TRBV28 and TRBJ2-5; the D gene is possibly TRBD2 (6 bases). V was cut by 4 bases and J by 0 bases, with 12 bases left in between. CDR1 MDHEN and CDR2 SYDVKM come from the germline V gene. The CDR3 runs 15 residues. In DNA form, the CDR3 reads TGTGCCAGCAGTTCCGGGACTTCGTACCAAGAGACCCAGTACTTC. Its translation is CASSSGTSYQETQYF. The full variable domain, its missing parts supplied by reference TRBV28 and TRBJ2-5, is DVKVTQSSRYLVKRTGEKVFLECVQDMDHENMFWYRQDPGLGLRLIYFSYDVKMKEKGDIPEGYSVSREKKERFSLILESASTNQTSMYLCASSSGTSYQETQYFGPGTRLLVL.

The chain is built from TRBV18 and TRBJ2-7, with a weak D call TRBD1 (5 bases). CDR1 KGHSH and CDR2 LQKENI come from the germline V gene. CDR3 length equals 13 residues. Trimming took off 4 bases at V and 3 bases at J, with 10 bases between the two ends. The CDR3 DNA sequence: TGTGCCAGCTCACTCGACAGACACTACGAGCAGTACTTC. Its protein is CASSLDRHYEQYF.

The gene calls are TRBV7-2 and TRBJ2-7; the D is unclear. CDR1 SGHTA and CDR2 FQGNSA come from the germline V gene. The CDR3 has 13 residues. Between the trimmed V and J ends, which lost 6 bases and 6 bases, there was a span of 15 bases. The DNA for the CDR3 is TGTGCCAGCAGTATGACCCGCTCTCTCGAGCAGTACTTC. Protein: CASSMTRSLEQYF. The full variable domain, completed using reference TRBV7-2 and TRBJ2-7, is GAGVSQSPSNKVTEKGKDVELRCDPISGHTALYWYRQSLGQGLEFLIYFQGNSAPDKSGLPSDRFSAERTGGSVSTLTIQRTQQEDSAVYLCASSMTRSLEQYFGPGTRLTVT.

The chain uses TRBV15 and TRBJ2-6; D uncertain. From germline, CDR1 is LNHNV and CDR2 YYDKDF (reference sequence). V was cut by 5 bases and J by 4 bases, with 18 bases left in between. This CDR3 has 17 residues. CDR3 in amino acids: CATSLMASLFGANVLTF. CDR3 nucleotide sequence: TGTGCCACCAGCCTGATGGCCAGCCTCTTCGGGGCCAACGTCCTGACTTTC.

V and J are TRBV28 and TRBJ2-3, with D perhaps being TRBD1 or TRBD2 (5 bases each). CDR1 and CDR2 (germline): MDHEN, SYDVKM. The CDR3 loop spans 15 amino acids. V gave up 4 bases and J gave up 9 bases, with 20 bases separating them. The CDR3 sequence: CASSSLNEIRDTQYF. The DNA for the CDR3 is TGTGCCAGCAGTTCCCTAAATGAAATCAGGGACACGCAGTATTTT.

This chain joins TRBV15 and TRBJ2-7; 10 bases are shared with TRBD2. The CDR3 is 15 residues long. The junction had 8 bases not matched to a gene; V was cut back by 0 bases and J by 9 bases. Germline assignment: CDR1 LNHNV and CDR2 YYDKDF (reference sequence). Here the CDR3 reads CATSREAGLALSQYF. Here the CDR3 DNA reads TGTGCCACCAGCAGAGAGGCGGGACTAGCGTTATCGCAGTACTTC.

This clonotype came up many times. J is TRBJ1-1 and V is TRBV20-1; TRBD1 is a possible D gene (6 bases). V was pared by 3 bases and J by 5 bases, with 22 bases between. The germline CDR1 and CDR2 sequences are DFQATT and SNEGSKA (reference sequence). The CDR3 contains 16 residues. The CDR3 sequence is CSASGGTRGAGTEAFF. The CDR3 region has the DNA TGCAGTGCTAGTGGGGGGACAAGGGGCGCGGGAACTGAAGCTTTCTTT.

J is TRBJ1-1 and V is TRBV5-1; unclear D gene. Trimming removed 0 bases from V and 1 base from J, with 10 bases in between. Germline lookup yields CDR1 SGHRS and CDR2 YFSETQ. This CDR3 region has 15 residues. CDR3 amino acids: CASSLGSIPNTEAFF. CDR3 coding DNA: TGCGCCAGCAGCTTGGGTTCCATACCGAACACTGAAGCTTTCTTT. The full variable domain, rest sourced from reference TRBV5-1 and TRBJ1-1, is KAGVTQTPRYLIKTRGQQVTLSCSPISGHRSVSWYQQTPGQGLQFLFEYFSETQRNKGNFPGRFSGRQFSNSRSEMNVSTLELGDSALYLCASSLGSIPNTEAFFGQGTRLTVV.

A few counts support this clonotype. The chain carries TRBV6-2 or TRBV6-3 and TRBJ2-7; TRBD1 is a possible D gene (6 bases). V lost 3 bases, J lost 2 bases, and 17 bases lay in between. This CDR3 contains 16 residues. Germline V gives CDR1 MNHEY, CDR2 SVGEGT. The CDR3 spells CASSYPAQGQTYEQYF. CDR3 coding DNA: TGTGCCAGCAGTTATCCGGCCCAGGGACAAACCTACGAGCAGTACTTC.

The chain combines TRBV29-1 with TRBJ2-3; D uncertain. Per germline, CDR1 SQVTM and CDR2 ANQGSEA. The germline V and J ends were trimmed by 4 bases and 6 bases, with 17 bases remaining between them. The CDR3 has 14 amino acids. The DNA of the CDR3 is TGCAGCGTTGTGAAACCGAAGGGTGCGGATACGCAGTATTTT. Protein product: CSVVKPKGADTQYF.

This clonotype came up a few times. The CDR3 region has the DNA TGTGCCAGCAGTTACTCACGGGTGGAGACCCAGTACTTC. Amino acid sequence: CASSYSRVETQYF. The V and J genes are TRBV6-2 or TRBV6-3 and TRBJ2-5, with D uncertain. Trimming took off 0 bases at V and 5 bases at J, with 7 bases between the two ends. In germline, CDR1 is MNHEY, CDR2 SVGEGT. CDR3 length: 13 residues.

This clonotype has only a few counts. The V and J genes are TRBV12-3 or TRBV12-4 and TRBJ2-2, with D perhaps TRBD1 (5 bases). V was clipped by 5 bases and J by 6 bases, with 19 bases between them. The CDR3 has 16 residues. This chain's CDR3 is CASSASLIRGAGELFF. The CDR3, as DNA: TGTGCCAGCAGTGCGAGCCTTATTAGGGGCGCCGGGGAGCTGTTTTTT.

This chain links TRBV29-1 with TRBJ2-1; D is undetermined. This CDR3 comprises 12 residues. Trimming stripped 4 bases from V and 4 bases from J, with 8 bases between. The germline CDR1 and CDR2 sequences are SQVTM and ANQGSEA. This CDR3 is CSVVPSYNEQFF. The CDR3, as DNA: TGCAGCGTTGTTCCCAGTTACAATGAGCAGTTCTTC.

The V and J genes are TRBV12-3 or TRBV12-4 and TRBJ1-1, with TRBD1 identical over 7 bases. V lost 7 bases and J lost 1; bases outside the gene matches: 6. The length of the CDR3 is 14 residues. CDR3 DNA: TGTGCCAGCAAACCGGGACAGCAGAACACTGAAGCTTTCTTT. Protein: CASKPGQQNTEAFF.

In nucleotides, the CDR3 is TGCAGTGCTAGTTTCGGTAGACAGGGCACTGAAGCTTTCTTT. This encodes CSASFGRQGTEAFF. This chain joins TRBV20-1 and TRBJ1-1, with 7 positions matching TRBD1. J was trimmed by 4 bases and V by 3 bases; bases with no gene match: 8. The CDR3 is made up of 14 amino acids. The germline V gene has CDR1 DFQATT and CDR2 SNEGSKA (reference sequence).

This clonotype has more than one count but fewer than ten. This sequence joins TRBV5-1 and TRBJ1-1, with 7 bases identical to TRBD1. CDR3 length equals 15 residues. Germline CDR1 and CDR2: SGHRS and YFSETQ. V lost 3 bases, J lost 1 base, and 6 bases stayed unmatched. The CDR3 region is CASSYGQESNTEAFF. The CDR3 DNA reads as TGCGCCAGCAGCTACGGACAGGAGTCGAACACTGAAGCTTTCTTT. The whole variable domain, filled in from reference TRBV5-1 and TRBJ1-1, reads KAGVTQTPRYLIKTRGQQVTLSCSPISGHRSVSWYQQTPGQGLQFLFEYFSETQRNKGNFPGRFSGRQFSNSRSEMNVSTLELGDSALYLCASSYGQESNTEAFFGQGTRLTVV.

A word on this clonotype: A much larger clone differs by one base, so this may be a read error. CDR3 nucleotide sequence: TGCGCCAGCAGTTTTTCACTGGGACCTCTAAGCACTGAAGCTTTCTTT. Translation gives CASSFSLGPLSTEAFF. J is TRBJ1-1 and V is TRBV4-1; D is possibly TRBD1 (5 bases). Germline lookup yields CDR1 MGHRA and CDR2 YSYEKL. The length of the CDR3 is 16 residues. Trimming pared 6 bases from V and 4 bases from J, leaving 21 bases between.

This clonotype was recorded at least ten times. The chain recombines TRBV6-5 with TRBJ2-2; the match to TRBD2 covers 8 bases. The trim removed 0 bases at V and 5 bases at J, leaving 5 bases unmatched. This CDR3 comprises 16 residues. Germline assignment: CDR1 MNHEY and CDR2 SVGAGI. CDR3 DNA sequence: TGTGCCAGCAGTTACTCGGGCGGGGGGCGAACCGGGGAGCTGTTTTTT. Its translation: CASSYSGGGRTGELFF.

This sequence joins TRBV20-1 and TRBJ1-5, with D possibly TRBD1 on 6 matching bases. Germline values: CDR1 DFQATT, CDR2 SNEGSKA (reference sequence). The CDR3 totals 14 residues. Trimming left V 3 bases short and J 6 bases short, with 15 bases between. The CDR3 bases are TGCAGTGCTAGCCGGACAGCGGTTGGTCAGCCCCAGCATTTT. Protein sequence: CSASRTAVGQPQHF.

This clonotype was counted between two and nine times. The gene calls are TRBV5-1 and TRBJ1-4, with D tentatively TRBD1 (6 bases). There are 15 residues in the CDR3. Germline CDR1 SGHRS, CDR2 YFSETQ. The V end was cut by 6 bases, the J end by 5 bases, with 17 bases between. Written as DNA, the CDR3 is TGCGCCAGCACCCTCGGGGGCGACAGAAATGAAAAACTGTTTTTT. This translates into CASTLGGDRNEKLFF.

This clonotype was recorded a few times. CDR3 in DNA: TGTGCCAGCAGCTTAAGCCTCCATACGAGGGAGCAGTACTTC. Its protein product is CASSLSLHTREQYF. The chain recombines TRBV11-2 with TRBJ2-7; D unclear. CDR3 length: 14 residues. V lost 2 bases and J lost 7, with 15 bases in between. Germline-derived CDR1 and CDR2 are SGHAT and FQNNGV.

The V gene is TRBV14, the J gene TRBJ1-2, with no clear D. V was clipped by 8 bases and J by 1 base, with 11 bases between them. The germline V gene has CDR1 SGHDN and CDR2 FVKESK. The length of the CDR3 is 13 residues. CDR3 nucleotides: TGTGCCAGCGGCGGACGGAGTAACTATGGCTACACCTTC. Protein sequence: CASGGRSNYGYTF.

This clonotype was recorded a few times. The rearrangement uses TRBV9 and TRBJ2-3, with D perhaps given as TRBD1 or TRBD2 (6 bases each). V lost 3 bases to trimming and J lost 6 bases, with 14 bases between them. The CDR3 covers 14 residues. Germline values: CDR1 SGDLS, CDR2 YYNGEE. The DNA of the CDR3 is TGTGCCAGCAGCGCTTACCAAGGGGGGGATACGCAGTATTTT. Its protein is CASSAYQGGDTQYF.

V gene TRBV2 combines with J gene TRBJ2-5; D remains ambiguous. The CDR3 runs to 14 residues. CDR1 is SNHLY and CDR2 is FYNNEI in the germline V gene. Between the trimmed V and J ends, which lost 4 bases and 1 base, there was a span of 10 bases. Written as DNA, the CDR3 is TGTGCCAGCAGTGTTATCCAGGTCCAAGAGACCCAGTACTTC. Translating it yields CASSVIQVQETQYF. Together with reference TRBV2 and TRBJ2-5, the CDR3 gives the full variable domain: EPEVTQTPSHQVTQMGQEVILRCVPISNHLYFYWYRQILGQKVEFLVSFYNNEISEKSEIFDDQFSVERPDGSNFTLKIRSTKLEDSAMYFCASSVIQVQETQYFGPGTRLLVL.

This chain joins TRBV7-9 and TRBJ1-2; the D is unclear. V dropped 4 bases and J dropped 4 bases, with 7 bases sitting between them. The CDR3 totals 12 residues. Germline lookup yields CDR1 SEHNR and CDR2 FQNEAQ (reference sequence). CDR3 DNA sequence: TGTGCCAGCAGCTCGGAGGCCTATGGCTACACCTTC. Its protein product is CASSSEAYGYTF.

This clonotype was seen only a few times. This sequence joins TRBV6-5 and TRBJ1-5, with D perhaps matching TRBD1 (5 bases). Germline V gene data show CDR1 as MNHEY and CDR2 as SVGAGI. The CDR3 sequence is 16 residues long. V lost 2 bases to trimming and J lost 0 bases, with 11 bases between them. CDR3 nucleotides: TGTGCCAGCAGTTACCGGCAGGGTAATAGCAATCAGCCCCAGCATTTT. Amino acid sequence: CASSYRQGNSNQPQHF.

This clonotype appeared a few times. This chain connects TRBV5-1 to TRBJ2-3; 10 nucleotides line up with TRBD2. V dropped 1 base and J dropped 4; count of bases not matched to a gene: 3. The CDR3 covers 15 residues. The V gene's germline CDR1 is SGHRS and CDR2 YFSETQ. This CDR3 is CASSLSGGASDTQYF. Here the CDR3 DNA reads TGCGCCAGCAGCTTGAGCGGGGGGGCCTCAGATACGCAGTATTTT.

This clonotype was seen a handful of times. CDR3 nucleotides: TGCAGTGCTAGATTCCCGGACAGGGGGGAGACCCAGTACTTC. Its translation: CSARFPDRGETQYF. V gene TRBV20-1 combines with J gene TRBJ2-5; 10 nucleotides agree with TRBD1. This CDR3 region has 14 residues. The J segment lost 5 bases and the V segment lost 2 bases, leaving 5 bases of the junction unmatched. Germline-derived CDR1 and CDR2 are DFQATT and SNEGSKA (reference sequence).

The V and J genes are TRBV20-1 and TRBJ1-4; weak D call: TRBD1 (5 bases). CDR1 is DFQATT and CDR2 is SNEGSKA in the germline V gene (reference sequence). Deletions cut 0 bases from V and 5 bases from J, with 10 bases between. This CDR3 is 14 amino acids long. The CDR3 loop reads CSARDRQTNEKLFF. The CDR3 DNA reads as TGCAGTGCTAGAGATCGACAGACGAATGAAAAACTGTTTTTT.

This clonotype showed up many times. This chain connects TRBV4-3 to TRBJ2-7, with TRBD2 matching 9 bases. This CDR3 is 18 amino acids long. CDR1 is LGHNA and CDR2 is YSLEER in the germline V gene. Trimming removed 0 bases from V and 1 base from J; junction bases left unmatched: 10. CDR3 nucleotides: TGCGCCAGCAGCCAAGATCCTATAGCGGGAGTGATGTCCTACGAGCAGTACTTC. Its protein is CASSQDPIAGVMSYEQYF.

V and J are TRBV18 and TRBJ2-1; 7 nucleotides line up with TRBD1. The germline V gene has CDR1 KGHSH and CDR2 LQKENI. V trimming: 1 base; J trimming: 0 bases; junction bases outside the gene matches: 6. The CDR3 extends over 17 amino acids. The CDR3 bases are TGTGCCAGCTCACCACGGGACAGTGGATCCTCCTACAATGAGCAGTTCTTC. This gives the protein CASSPRDSGSSYNEQFF.